These 23 T cell receptor beta chains originate from one sample sequenced in a study of regulatory T cells in long-lasting Graves disease. Arm-PCR with iRepertoire HTBI primers amplified the CDR3 regions for these TCR beta libraries. From the multiplex PCR reads, TCRdb called clonotypes with MiXCR, one entry per CDR3 protein. The sample lists 550,000 or so distinct CDR3 sequences, 12% seen once, with about 8.9% in the top ten. Time point denoted: newly diagnosed GD, antithyroid drugs for less than 3 months. Construction of the TCR library relied on RNA isolated from PBMCs. In addition, the sample was reused for a study of T cells in Graves' hyperthyroidism and ophthalmopathy.

Sequences were derived from peripheral blood mononuclear cells (PBMCs), sampled at new diagnosis, from a patient treated with antithyroid drugs. The receptor set was obtained from a woman under 40 with Graves disease.

Concerning this clonotype itself: A read error is the likely source, as a far larger clone sits one nucleotide away. The V call is TRBV7-2, the J call TRBJ2-1, with D perhaps TRBD2 (5 bases). Germline V CDR1 and CDR2: SGHTA, FQGNSA. This CDR3 is built from 14 residues. The V end lost 6 bases, the J end lost 12 bases, and 21 bases lay between the germline ends. The CDR3 is CASSRSQEVDGQFF. DNA for the CDR3: TGTGCCAGCAGTCGGAGTCAGGAGGTGGATGGGCAGTTCTTC.

This clonotype was found many times. V is TRBV3-1 and J is TRBJ1-2; no firm D call. The CDR3 is 15 amino acids. Per germline, CDR1 LGHDT and CDR2 YNNKEL (reference sequence). The germline V and J ends were trimmed by 4 bases and 7 bases, with 19 bases remaining between them. The CDR3 region is CASSPRTWQSGGYTF. DNA for the CDR3: TGTGCCAGCAGCCCACGGACGTGGCAGTCGGGTGGCTACACCTTC.

The CDR3, as DNA: TGCAGCGTTTACGCTGGGACAGGGATCCTGAGTGAGCAGTTCTTC. The encoded protein is CSVYAGTGILSEQFF. The chain carries TRBV29-1 and TRBJ2-1; 9 bases match TRBD1. There are 15 residues in the CDR3. Looked up from germline, CDR1 is SQVTM and CDR2 is ANQGSEA. V lost 5 bases to trimming and J lost 9 bases; unmatched junction nucleotides: 14.

This chain joins TRBV28 and TRBJ2-7; 7 bases are shared with TRBD1. This CDR3 is 17 amino acids long. With 2 bases clipped from V and 0 bases from J, the junction kept 10 bases outside the gene matches. CDR1 MDHEN and CDR2 SYDVKM come from the germline V gene. In nucleotides, the CDR3 is TGTGCCAGCAGTTTACCTCATGGACAGGCGCTCTCCTACGAGCAGTACTTC. It specifies CASSLPHGQALSYEQYF.

The V and J genes are TRBV18 and TRBJ2-7, with D maybe TRBD1 (6 bases). Trimming removed 6 bases at V and 0 bases at J, with 12 bases between. The germline gives CDR1 KGHSH, CDR2 LQKENI. The CDR3 is 14 residues long. The CDR3 region is CASSFDRFSYEQYF. In DNA, the CDR3 is TGTGCCAGCTCCTTCGACAGGTTCTCCTACGAGCAGTACTTC.

The chain couples TRBV7-9 to TRBJ1-2, with TRBD1 identical over 10 bases. J was trimmed by 6 bases and V by 7 bases; bases with no gene match: 8. The CDR3 is 14 residues long. Germline-derived CDR1 and CDR2 are SEHNR and FQNEAQ (reference sequence). The CDR3 nucleotides are TGTGCCAGCACCTTGGGACAGGGGAAGAATGGCTACACCTTC. Its translation: CASTLGQGKNGYTF.

In this sample, this clonotype turned up many times. The chain joins TRBV5-1 to TRBJ2-3; 9 positions match TRBD2. Germline loops: CDR1 SGHRS, CDR2 YFSETQ. Trimming cost V 1 base and J 5 bases; bases outside gene matches: 8. The CDR3 consists of 16 residues. Written as DNA, the CDR3 is TGCGCCAGCAGCTTGACGGCGGGGGGGCTGGAAGATACGCAGTATTTT. It codes for CASSLTAGGLEDTQYF. The full variable domain, with the rest looked up from reference TRBV5-1 and TRBJ2-3, is KAGVTQTPRYLIKTRGQQVTLSCSPISGHRSVSWYQQTPGQGLQFLFEYFSETQRNKGNFPGRFSGRQFSNSRSEMNVSTLELGDSALYLCASSLTAGGLEDTQYFGPGTRLTVL.

This clonotype was seen many times. The chain uses TRBV6-5 and TRBJ2-1; D is uncertain. CDR1 and CDR2 (germline): MNHEY, SVGAGI. The V gene lost 2 bases and the J gene lost 6 bases, with 11 bases spanning the gap. The CDR3 runs 14 residues. The CDR3 region has the DNA TGTGCCAGCAGTTACACAGATCCCCGCAATGAGCAGTTCTTC. Translating it yields CASSYTDPRNEQFF.

This clonotype was observed at least ten times. This CDR3 is CASSFYQGRQSTEAFF. The CDR3 DNA follows: TGTGCCAGCAGTTTTTACCAGGGGAGGCAAAGCACTGAAGCTTTCTTT. This rearrangement joins TRBV12-3 or TRBV12-4 to TRBJ1-1; perhaps TRBD1 as D (6 bases). Trimming removed 3 bases from V and 4 bases from J, with 18 bases in between. This CDR3 has 16 residues.

The chain combines TRBV7-3 with TRBJ2-1; 7 positions agree with TRBD2. CDR1 SGHTA and CDR2 FQGTGA come from the germline V gene. V shed 3 bases, J shed 12 bases, and the junction held 8 bases outside the gene matches. This CDR3 has 13 amino acids. CDR3 DNA sequence: TGTGCCAGCAGCTTCGGGGGGATGGAACGGCAGTTCTTC. It codes for CASSFGGMERQFF.

There are many counts of this clonotype. This chain joins TRBV7-9 and TRBJ2-1; the match to TRBD1 covers 7 bases. The CDR3 is 14 amino acids. Trimming removed 3 bases from V and 5 bases from J; junction bases left unmatched: 4. Germline lookup yields CDR1 SEHNR and CDR2 FQNEAQ (reference sequence). DNA of the CDR3: TGTGCCAGCAGCTTCCGGGACAGACACAATGAGCAGTTCTTC. Its protein product is CASSFRDRHNEQFF. The complete variable domain, with remaining parts taken from reference TRBV7-9 and TRBJ2-1, reads DTGVSQNPRHKITKRGQNVTFRCDPISEHNRLYWYRQTLGQGPEFLTYFQNEAQLEKSRLLSDRFSAERPKGSFSTLEIQRTEQGDSAMYLCASSFRDRHNEQFFGPGTRLTVL.

This clonotype was recorded at least ten times. The chain employs TRBV10-3 and TRBJ1-3; D not certain. Trimming pared 10 bases from V and 0 bases from J, leaving 7 bases between. This CDR3 is 12 amino acids long. From germline, CDR1 is ENHRY and CDR2 SYGVKD. DNA of the CDR3: TGTGCCACCTTAGGCTCTGGAAACACCATATATTTT. Translating it yields CATLGSGNTIYF.

This clonotype was detected ten times or more. The genes are TRBV19 and TRBJ1-2; D call uncertain. Germline lookup yields CDR1 LNHDA and CDR2 SQIVND (reference sequence). Trimming stripped 2 bases from V and 8 bases from J, with 18 bases between. The CDR3 is 15 amino acids. CDR3 nucleotides: TGTGCCAGTAGTATATTCTCGGGGAGAGGAGGGGGCTACACCTTC. Residues: CASSIFSGRGGGYTF.

In this sample, this clonotype turned up many times. The chain couples TRBV28 to TRBJ1-2; 7 nucleotides match TRBD1. After removal of 4 bases from V and 2 bases from J, the junction contained 10 bases not matched to a gene. The CDR3 loop spans 16 amino acids. Per germline, CDR1 MDHEN and CDR2 SYDVKM. CDR3 protein: CASSSPPGQKNYGYTF. CDR3 in DNA: TGTGCCAGCAGTTCGCCACCGGGACAGAAGAACTATGGCTACACCTTC.

This clonotype was picked up many times. The rearrangement links TRBV28 to TRBJ2-5, with TRBD2 as a possible D gene (6 bases). Germline V gene lookup returns CDR1 MDHEN and CDR2 SYDVKM. Trimming cost V 1 base and J 5 bases, with 8 bases left between them. CDR3 length: 13 residues. DNA of the CDR3: TGTGCCAGCAGTTTATTAGGGACTGAGACCCAGTACTTC. Translated, it gives CASSLLGTETQYF.

This chain connects TRBV12-3 or TRBV12-4 to TRBJ2-7; D gene ambiguous. This CDR3 region has 15 residues. The germline V and J ends were trimmed by 2 bases and 3 bases, with 14 bases remaining between them. In DNA form, the CDR3 reads TGTGCCAGCAGTTTAACGGGCCCTTTCCTCTACGAGCAGTACTTC. Residues: CASSLTGPFLYEQYF.

The gene calls are TRBV4-1 and TRBJ2-7; 8 bases line up with TRBD1. This CDR3 has 15 amino acids. V gave up 4 bases and J gave up 2 bases; unmatched junction bases: 7. Per the germline V gene, CDR1 is MGHRA and CDR2 is YSYEKL. For the CDR3, the DNA is TGCGCCAGCAGCCCAGTGGGGACAGGCGCCTACGAGCAGTACTTC. It translates to CASSPVGTGAYEQYF.

This clonotype appeared many times. V usage is TRBV20-1 and J usage is TRBJ2-5, with a tentative D call TRBD1 (6 bases). Germline CDR1 is DFQATT and CDR2 is SNEGSKA (reference sequence). V dropped 3 bases and J dropped 1 base, with 9 bases sitting between them. The CDR3 extends over 13 amino acids. CDR3 residues: CSARAGAQETQYF. DNA of the CDR3: TGCAGTGCTAGGGCAGGGGCCCAAGAGACCCAGTACTTC.

The V gene is TRBV9, the J gene TRBJ2-1; D perhaps matches TRBD1 (5 bases). Trimming cost V 2 bases and J 2 bases, with 11 bases left between them. Germline V gene lookup returns CDR1 SGDLS and CDR2 YYNGEE. This CDR3 is built from 15 residues. This chain's CDR3 is CASSVDGAPYNEQFF. Written as DNA, the CDR3 is TGTGCCAGCAGCGTCGATGGGGCCCCCTACAATGAGCAGTTCTTC.

The table lists this clonotype with many counts. The chain recombines TRBV12-3 or TRBV12-4 with TRBJ1-6; a weak D match, TRBD1 (5 bases). This CDR3 has 15 residues. The germline V and J ends were trimmed by 6 bases and 9 bases, with 18 bases remaining between them. CDR3 DNA sequence: TGTGCCAGCAGACCATCCGGGGAAGGGGTTTCACCCCTCCACTTT. As protein: CASRPSGEGVSPLHF.

This clonotype was seen ten or more times. This sequence joins TRBV30 and TRBJ1-1; no firm D call. The germline gives CDR1 GTSNPN, CDR2 SVGIG (reference sequence). V was shortened by 0 bases and J by 8 bases, with 13 bases between the two germline ends. The CDR3 has 13 residues. CDR3 in DNA: TGTGCCTGGAGTGTAGGGTCTTGGCAGGAAGCTTTCTTT. Translated, it gives CAWSVGSWQEAFF.

This clonotype has ten or more counts. The chain couples TRBV3-1 to TRBJ1-6; no clear D. V was cut by 5 bases and J by 9 bases, with 8 bases left in between. Germline V lookup: CDR1 LGHDT, CDR2 YNNKEL (reference sequence). The CDR3 is 12 amino acids. CDR3 in DNA: TGTGCCAGCAGCGCCGGACGTTCACCCCTCCACTTT. Protein: CASSAGRSPLHF.

This clonotype was counted many times. The chain recombines TRBV4-3 with TRBJ2-1; D ambiguous. V was clipped by 1 base and J by 5 bases, with 9 bases between them. This CDR3 region has 14 residues. Germline CDR1 LGHNA, CDR2 YSLEER. Here the CDR3 reads CASSQASYDNEQFF. Here the CDR3 DNA reads TGCGCCAGCAGCCAAGCCTCGTACGACAATGAGCAGTTCTTC.